The 18 T cell receptor beta chains given below trace back to one sample, sequenced in a study of beta chain features in type 1 diabetes. The sequenced template was cDNA made from the entire isolated RNA. Sequencing used immunoSEQ multiplex PCR; TCRdb keeps in-frame clones, though not all of them. The repertoire holds roughly 370,000 clones, with 14% as singletons. The sequencing input was naive CD4+ T cells from blood. These TCRs come from a man aged 30-40 years in good health.

In this sample, this clone turned up a few times. CDR3 region: CASNNYAEQFF. CDR3 bases: TGTGCCAGCAATAACTACGCTGAGCAGTTCTTC. The V gene is TRBV14, the J gene TRBJ2-1; D call uncertain. Trimming shortened V by 7 bases and J by 9 bases, and 10 bases separated the two germline ends. Per the germline V gene, CDR1 is SGHDN and CDR2 is FVKESK. This CDR3 contains 11 residues.

This clone was found a few times. The sample carries other DNA sequences with the same CDR3. The V gene is TRBV7-2, the J gene TRBJ2-3, with unresolved D. Trimming pared 3 bases from V and 0 bases from J, leaving 4 bases between. The CDR3 consists of 13 residues. CDR1 is SGHTA, CDR2 FQGNSA, per germline. CDR3 in amino acids: CASSFPSTDTQYF. DNA for the CDR3: TGTGCCAGCAGCTTCCCTAGCACAGATACGCAGTATTTT. The entire variable domain, with the rest obtained from reference TRBV7-2 and TRBJ2-3, is as follows: GAGVSQSPSNKVTEKGKDVELRCDPISGHTALYWYRQSLGQGLEFLIYFQGNSAPDKSGLPSDRFSAERTGGSVSTLTIQRTQQEDSAVYLCASSFPSTDTQYFGPGTRLTVL.

The chain combines TRBV15 with TRBJ2-3, with 7 bases that match TRBD2. In germline, CDR1 is LNHNV, CDR2 YYDKDF (reference sequence). There are 13 residues in the CDR3. V was pared by 3 bases and J by 9 bases, with 6 bases of the junction left unmatched. For the CDR3, the DNA is TGTGCCACCAGCAGTACGGGGGGTGAAACGCAGTATTTT. Amino acids: CATSSTGGETQYF. Variable domain in full (rest from reference TRBV15 and TRBJ2-3): DAMVIQNPRYQVTQFGKPVTLSCSQTLNHNVMYWYQQKSSQAPKLLFHYYDKDFNNEADTPDNFQSRRPNTSFCFLDIRSPGLGDTAMYLCATSSTGGETQYFGPGTRLTVL.

V usage is TRBV7-8 and J usage is TRBJ2-7; the D gene is possibly TRBD1 (5 bases). Germline CDR1 and CDR2: SGHVS and FQNEAQ. The CDR3 runs 15 residues. V gave up 0 bases and J gave up 6 bases, with 15 bases separating them. In nucleotides, the CDR3 is TGTGCCAGCAGCTTAGCGCTGACCAGGGTCGTCGAGCAGTACTTC. It specifies CASSLALTRVVEQYF.

The genes are TRBV4-3 and TRBJ2-3; D uncertain. Trimming stripped 0 bases from V and 9 bases from J, with 10 bases between. Germline CDR1 LGHNA, CDR2 YSLEER. This CDR3 region has 13 residues. The CDR3 sequence is CASSQDHALTQYF. DNA of the CDR3: TGCGCCAGCAGCCAAGATCACGCCCTAACGCAGTATTTT.

A few counts support this clone. V and J are TRBV4-1 and TRBJ2-4; D perhaps matches TRBD1 (6 bases). Germline CDR1 reads MGHRA; CDR2 reads YSYEKL. V lost 5 bases to trimming and J lost 4 bases, with 15 bases between them. This CDR3 comprises 15 residues. The chain's CDR3 is CASSGTGTPKNIQYF. The CDR3 DNA reads TGCGCCAGCAGCGGAACCGGGACACCGAAAAACATTCAGTACTTC.

This clone came up a few times. The chain joins TRBV7-9 to TRBJ2-4; unclear D gene. There are 13 residues in the CDR3. Trimming pared 4 bases from V and 4 bases from J, leaving 8 bases between. Germline loops: CDR1 SEHNR, CDR2 FQNEAQ (reference sequence). CDR3 sequence (DNA): TGTGCCAGCAGCTCGGGCCCTAAAAACATTCAGTACTTC. Amino acid sequence: CASSSGPKNIQYF.

This clone was found a few times. The chain links TRBV30 to TRBJ2-3; 11 positions match TRBD1. CDR1 is GTSNPN, CDR2 SVGIG, per germline (reference sequence). With V trimmed by 5 bases and J by 4 bases, 5 bases remained unmatched. This CDR3 region has 14 residues. CDR3 DNA: TGTGCCTGGGGCCGGGACAGGGGGGCAGATACGCAGTATTTT. This sequence encodes CAWGRDRGADTQYF.

A few counts support this clone. The genes are TRBV7-2 and TRBJ1-5, with D possibly being TRBD1 (5 bases). CDR3 length equals 13 residues. V lost 5 bases to trimming and J lost 5 bases, with 10 bases between them. Germline CDR1 SGHTA, CDR2 FQGNSA. The CDR3 sequence: CASSPDSYQPQHF. CDR3 bases: TGTGCCAGCAGCCCCGACAGTTATCAGCCCCAGCATTTT.

This clone appeared a few times. The chain carries TRBV5-6 and TRBJ1-2, with D unresolved. This CDR3 is 13 amino acids long. The germline CDR1 and CDR2 sequences are SGHDT and YYEEEE. The V end was cut by 4 bases, the J end by 4 bases, with 11 bases between. CDR3 bases: TGTGCCAGCAGCCTAGGAGCCCCCTATGGCTACACCTTC. Amino acid sequence: CASSLGAPYGYTF.

The genes are TRBV7-9 and TRBJ1-1; D perhaps matches TRBD1 (6 bases). This CDR3 comprises 13 residues. From germline, CDR1 is SEHNR and CDR2 FQNEAQ (reference sequence). V was shortened by 5 bases and J by 1 base, with 8 bases between the two germline ends. The CDR3 region is CASSSRGNTEAFF. The CDR3 DNA reads TGTGCCAGCAGCAGCAGGGGGAACACTGAAGCTTTCTTT.

This clone was seen more than once but under ten times. The rearrangement uses TRBV2 and TRBJ2-2, with TRBD1 matching over 7 bases. Looked up from germline, CDR1 is SNHLY and CDR2 is FYNNEI. The CDR3 runs 13 residues. The trim removed 5 bases at V and 5 bases at J, leaving 2 bases unmatched. CDR3 loop: CASSPQGTGELFF. The CDR3, as DNA: TGTGCCAGCAGTCCACAGGGGACCGGGGAGCTGTTTTTT. The full variable domain, with the rest looked up from reference TRBV2 and TRBJ2-2, is EPEVTQTPSHQVTQMGQEVILRCVPISNHLYFYWYRQILGQKVEFLVSFYNNEISEKSEIFDDQFSVERPDGSNFTLKIRSTKLEDSAMYFCASSPQGTGELFFGEGSRLTVL.

The chain carries TRBV5-8 and TRBJ1-2; D is unresolved. The CDR3 is 12 residues long. Germline-derived CDR1 and CDR2 are SGHTS and YDEGEE. Deletions cut 0 bases from V and 2 bases from J, with 2 bases between. The chain's CDR3 is CASSLANYGYTF. The CDR3 DNA is TGTGCCAGCAGCTTGGCGAACTATGGCTACACCTTC.

There are a few counts of this clone. This chain links TRBV30 with TRBJ2-3; D perhaps matches TRBD1 (6 bases). CDR3 length equals 13 residues. Per germline, CDR1 GTSNPN and CDR2 SVGIG (reference sequence). Trimming took off 4 bases at V and 2 bases at J, with 10 bases between the two ends. The CDR3 here is CAWTQGNTDTQYF. The CDR3, as DNA: TGTGCCTGGACGCAGGGGAACACAGATACGCAGTATTTT.

The table lists this clone with a few counts. V is TRBV30 and J is TRBJ2-2; D is possibly TRBD2 (5 bases). Trimming pared 3 bases from V and 6 bases from J, leaving 11 bases between. Germline values: CDR1 GTSNPN, CDR2 SVGIG (reference sequence). This CDR3 contains 13 residues. CDR3: CAWRPMGAGELFF. The CDR3 coding sequence is TGTGCCTGGAGACCGATGGGAGCCGGGGAGCTGTTTTTT.

This rearrangement joins TRBV7-2 to TRBJ1-6, with D perhaps TRBD1 (6 bases). V shed 3 bases and J shed 11 bases, with 14 bases lying between them. Germline lookup yields CDR1 SGHTA and CDR2 FQGNSA. The CDR3 totals 14 residues. This CDR3 is CASSFGGRFAPLHF. DNA for the CDR3: TGTGCCAGCAGCTTCGGGGGGCGATTCGCACCCCTCCACTTT.

The V and J genes are TRBV5-6 and TRBJ1-2; D is possibly TRBD1 (6 bases). V was clipped by 1 base and J by 6 bases, with 13 bases between them. This CDR3 comprises 14 residues. Per germline, CDR1 SGHDT and CDR2 YYEEEE. CDR3 region: CASSLLAGVNGYTF. As DNA, the CDR3 is TGTGCCAGCAGCTTGTTAGCAGGGGTGAATGGCTACACCTTC.

This clone was observed a few times. The gene calls are TRBV5-4 and TRBJ2-7; 8 nucleotides line up with TRBD2. The junction had 4 bases not matched to a gene; V was cut back by 2 bases and J by 0 bases. The CDR3 consists of 15 residues. Looked up from germline, CDR1 is SGHNT and CDR2 is YYREEE (reference sequence). The CDR3 DNA reads TGTGCCAGCAGCTTCGGCGGGGGGCCCTCCTACGAGCAGTACTTC. It specifies CASSFGGGPSYEQYF.